These 19 T cell receptor beta chains share one sample of origin, sequenced in a study of regulatory T cells in long-lasting Graves disease (dated by TCRdb to about 2021). Receptors were amplified or captured by multiplex PCR. Sequenced on an Illumina HiSeq 4000. iRepertoire HTBI primers and Arm-PCR amplification of CDR3 regions were used to construct TCR beta libraries. TCRdb reprocessing: public reads trimmed at Q25 with fastp, clones called with MiXCR, in-frame beta chains kept. CDR3 protein sequences are deduplicated, and each keeps its most common genes and DNA. The sample has approximately 290,000 distinct CDR3 sequences on record, under 25% of them singletons. The ten largest account for approximately 53% of the sample. The sample's time point, from its label and the paper: persistent/refractory GD, antithyroid drugs over 5 years with positive TRAb. For both TCR sequencing and RNA sequencing, RNA was extracted from PBMCs using TRIzol.

Sample: peripheral blood mononuclear cells (PBMCs), taken when the disease was refractory, from a patient treated with antithyroid drugs. These receptors were obtained from a female donor with Graves disease.

This chain links TRBV3-1 with TRBJ2-3; D is undetermined. V shed 5 bases and J shed 6 bases, with 9 bases lying between them. Germline V gives CDR1 LGHDT, CDR2 YNNKEL (reference sequence). The CDR3 runs 12 residues. The CDR3 nucleotides read TGTGCCAGCAGCTACGACCGGGATACGCAGTATTTT. Protein sequence: CASSYDRDTQYF.

This clonotype showed up many times. J is TRBJ2-7 and V is TRBV7-2, with 13 bases identical to TRBD2. J gave up 2 bases and V 7 bases, and 11 bases lay outside the gene matches. Germline loops: CDR1 SGHTA, CDR2 FQGNSA. The CDR3 sequence is 17 residues long. CDR3 region: CASTKGLAGWGTYEQYF. The CDR3, as DNA: TGTGCCAGCACGAAGGGACTAGCGGGATGGGGAACCTACGAGCAGTACTTC.

The V gene is TRBV28, the J gene TRBJ2-3; D ambiguous. The germline CDR1 and CDR2 sequences are MDHEN and SYDVKM. Trimming shortened V by 2 bases and J by 6 bases, and 12 bases separated the two germline ends. CDR3 length: 14 residues. CDR3 sequence: CASSLGPTPDTQYF. DNA of the CDR3: TGTGCCAGCAGTTTAGGCCCGACACCTGATACGCAGTATTTT.

There are many counts of this clonotype. Relative to the germline gene, one junction end is altered; a read error may explain this. The chain joins TRBV13 to TRBJ1-1; the D is unclear. The CDR3 totals 11 residues. Germline CDR1 reads PRHDT; CDR2 reads FYEKMQ (reference sequence). In nucleotides, the CDR3 is TGTGCCAGCAGCCCTAACAGTGAAGCTTTCTTT. Translated, it gives CASSPNSEAFF. Combining the CDR3 with reference TRBV13 and TRBJ1-1 gives the whole variable domain AAGVIQSPRHLIKEKRETATLKCYPIPRHDTVYWYQQGPGQDPQFLISFYEKMQSDKGSIPDRFSAQQFSDYHSELNMSSLELGDSALYFCASSPNSEAFFGQGTRLTVV.

This clonotype was counted many times. The chain joins TRBV7-9 to TRBJ2-5, with 8 bases matching TRBD2. V lost 5 bases and J lost 5; bases outside the gene matches: 13. Germline V gene sequence: CDR1 SEHNR, CDR2 FQNEAQ (reference sequence). The CDR3 totals 16 residues. Written as DNA, the CDR3 is TGTGCCAGCAGCCAAACCTCGGGAGGGCCGGGGGAGACCCAGTACTTC. Translating it yields CASSQTSGGPGETQYF.

This clonotype was seen a single time. V and J are TRBV7-2 and TRBJ2-2; 8 positions match TRBD2. V was pared by 1 base and J by 5 bases, with 6 bases of the junction left unmatched. CDR3 length: 16 residues. Looked up from germline, CDR1 is SGHTA and CDR2 is FQGNSA. CDR3 nucleotides: TGTGCCAGCAGCTTAGGCCGGGAGGGCCCAACCGGGGAGCTGTTTTTT. This sequence encodes CASSLGREGPTGELFF.

This clonotype was detected ten times or more. This chain uses TRBV24-1 with TRBJ1-1, with D perhaps matching TRBD1 (5 bases). CDR1 and CDR2 (germline): KGHDR, SFDVKD. The CDR3 sequence is 11 residues long. Trimming cost V 3 bases and J 11 bases, with 9 bases left between them. The CDR3 sequence is CATSDGGSAFF. The CDR3 DNA sequence: TGTGCCACCAGTGATGGGGGATCGGCTTTCTTT.

This clonotype was seen many times. This chain uses TRBV18 with TRBJ2-5; D may be TRBD2 (5 bases). The V gene's germline CDR1 is KGHSH and CDR2 LQKENI. Trimming stripped 3 bases from V and 5 bases from J, with 10 bases between. CDR3 length: 13 amino acids. CDR3 DNA sequence: TGTGCCAGCTCACCGGGAGATGGGGAGACCCAGTACTTC. This gives the protein CASSPGDGETQYF. Filled out from reference TRBV18 and TRBJ2-5, the complete variable domain reads NAGVMQNPRHLVRRRGQEARLRCSPMKGHSHVYWYRQLPEEGLKFMVYLQKENIIDESGMPKERFSAEFPKEGPSILRIQQVVRGDSAAYFCASSPGDGETQYFGPGTRLLVL.

This clonotype was detected ten times or more. The V gene is TRBV12-3 or TRBV12-4, the J gene TRBJ2-2, with D perhaps TRBD2 (6 bases). Trimming pared 5 bases from V and 1 base from J, leaving 11 bases between. CDR3 size: 15 residues. This CDR3 reads CASSVSGVNTGELFF. The CDR3 region has the DNA TGTGCCAGCAGTGTTAGCGGTGTGAACACCGGGGAGCTGTTTTTT.

This clonotype has more than one count but fewer than ten. The rearrangement links TRBV24-1 to TRBJ1-1; tentatively, D is TRBD1 (5 bases). With 7 bases removed from V and 2 bases from J, the gap between germline ends came to 13 bases. CDR3 size: 14 residues. CDR1 KGHDR and CDR2 SFDVKD come from the germline V gene. As DNA, the CDR3 is TGTGCCACCAGCCGGGGGGACCTCAACACTGAAGCTTTCTTT. This sequence encodes CATSRGDLNTEAFF.

This clonotype was observed many times. The chain employs TRBV20-1 and TRBJ1-5; 8 bases are a match to TRBD1. The CDR3 extends over 15 amino acids. Trimming removed 6 bases from V and 0 bases from J; junction bases left unmatched: 7. Per germline, CDR1 DFQATT and CDR2 SNEGSKA (reference sequence). The DNA of the CDR3 is TGCAGTGCCCCGGACAGGGATCATAGCAATCAGCCCCAGCATTTT. It is translated as CSAPDRDHSNQPQHF.

This clonotype has only a few counts. V and J are TRBV20-1 and TRBJ1-4, with D possibly being TRBD1 (5 bases). The CDR3 consists of 14 residues. Trimming removed 1 base at V and 0 bases at J, with 6 bases between. Germline V gene lookup returns CDR1 DFQATT and CDR2 SNEGSKA (reference sequence). Here the CDR3 reads CSARGQPTNEKLFF. The CDR3 DNA reads TGCAGTGCTAGAGGACAGCCAACTAATGAAAAACTGTTTTTT.

This clonotype was counted between two and nine times. One base away lies a much larger clone, so this may be a sequencing read error. The chain is built from TRBV7-2 and TRBJ2-7; D is undetermined. The germline V gene encodes CDR1 SGHTA and CDR2 FQGNSA. CDR3 size: 12 residues. The V end lost 1 base, the J end lost 5 bases, and 6 bases lay between the germline ends. The CDR3 reads CASSLERDEQYF. CDR3 nucleotides: TGTGCCAGCAGCTTAGAAAGGGACGAGCAGTACTTC.

The chain couples TRBV5-1 to TRBJ2-3; 10 nucleotides match TRBD2. Trimming removed 0 bases from V and 2 bases from J; junction bases left unmatched: 6. The CDR3 has 17 amino acids. In germline, CDR1 is SGHRS, CDR2 YFSETQ. CDR3 coding DNA: TGCGCCAGCAGCTTGGGGCTAGCGGGAGCTGACACAGATACGCAGTATTTT. This gives the protein CASSLGLAGADTDTQYF.

The CDR3 loop is CASSLVAGEYEQYF. Written as DNA, the CDR3 is TGCGCCAGCAGCTTAGTGGCGGGAGAGTATGAGCAGTACTTC. The chain has TRBV5-1 and TRBJ2-7; TRBD2 agrees at 7 bases. CDR3 length equals 14 residues. With 2 bases clipped from V and 7 bases from J, the junction kept 9 bases outside the gene matches. Germline V gene lookup returns CDR1 SGHRS and CDR2 YFSETQ. The full variable domain, its missing parts supplied by reference TRBV5-1 and TRBJ2-7, is KAGVTQTPRYLIKTRGQQVTLSCSPISGHRSVSWYQQTPGQGLQFLFEYFSETQRNKGNFPGRFSGRQFSNSRSEMNVSTLELGDSALYLCASSLVAGEYEQYFGPGTRLTVT.

This clonotype was recorded at least ten times. The DNA of the CDR3 is TGTGCCAGCAGCTTAAGAGGCCCAGGGACTGAAGCTTTCTTT. Translating it yields CASSLRGPGTEAFF. The chain employs TRBV5-6 and TRBJ1-1, with D possibly being TRBD1 (5 bases). V lost 2 bases and J lost 5, with 13 bases in between. Germline CDR1 SGHDT, CDR2 YYEEEE. The CDR3 length is 14 residues.

Comment on this clonotype: The junction differs from germline at one of its ends, possibly a read error. The chain has TRBV28 and TRBJ2-5; no firm D call. CDR3 length equals 15 residues. In germline, CDR1 is MDHEN, CDR2 SYDVKM. CDR3 sequence reads: CASSQVGDFQETQYF. The CDR3 DNA reads TGCGCCAGCAGCCAAGTCGGAGATTTTCAAGAGACCCAGTACTTC.

Comments on this clonotype: Its ends do not fully match the called genes, so a read error is possible. This rearrangement joins TRBV27 to TRBJ1-5, with 8 bases matching TRBD1. Germline V gene lookup returns CDR1 MNHEY and CDR2 SMNVEV (reference sequence). The CDR3 totals 13 residues. This CDR3 is CASCLTGDQPQHF. For the CDR3, the DNA is TGTGCCAGCTGTTTGACAGGGGATCAGCCCCAGCATTTT.

The chain combines TRBV30 with TRBJ1-5; unclear D gene. V shed 3 bases and J shed 5 bases, with 14 bases lying between them. Germline V lookup: CDR1 GTSNPN, CDR2 SVGIG (reference sequence). This CDR3 comprises 14 residues. The CDR3 bases are TGTGCCTGGAGAGGGCAGTCAGGTCATCAGCCCCAGCATTTT. Protein: CAWRGQSGHQPQHF.